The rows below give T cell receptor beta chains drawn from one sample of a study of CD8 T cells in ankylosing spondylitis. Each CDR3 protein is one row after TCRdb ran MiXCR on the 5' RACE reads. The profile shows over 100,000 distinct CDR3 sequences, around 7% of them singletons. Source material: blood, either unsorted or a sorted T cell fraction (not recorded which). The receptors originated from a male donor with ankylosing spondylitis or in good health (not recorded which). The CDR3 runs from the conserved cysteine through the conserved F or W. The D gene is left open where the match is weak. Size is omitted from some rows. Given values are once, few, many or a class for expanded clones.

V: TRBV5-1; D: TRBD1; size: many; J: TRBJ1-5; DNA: TGCGCCAGCAGCCCTGATGGACAGGGGGTTCAGCCCCAGCATTTT; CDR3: CASSPDGQGVQPQHF
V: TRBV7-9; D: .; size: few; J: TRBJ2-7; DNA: TGTGCCAGCAGCTTTTTTCTGGCCCATACCTACGAGCAGTACTTC; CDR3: CASSFFLAHTYEQYF
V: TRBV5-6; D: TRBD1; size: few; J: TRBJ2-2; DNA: TGTGCCAGCAGCTCTTTCCGCGGGACAGGGGCCGGGGAGCTGTTTTTT; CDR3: CASSSFRGTGAGELFF
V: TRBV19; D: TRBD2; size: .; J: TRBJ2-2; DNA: TGTGCCAGTAGGCCTAGCGGGAACACCGGGGAGCTGTTTTTT; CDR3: CASRPSGNTGELFF
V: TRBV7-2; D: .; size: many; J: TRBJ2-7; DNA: TGTGCCAGCGGCGGTCAAGCCTACGAGCAGTACTTC; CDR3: CASGGQAYEQYF
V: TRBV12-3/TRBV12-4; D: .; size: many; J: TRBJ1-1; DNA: TGTGCCAGCAGTACCGCGCTCCTAGAAGCTTTCTTT; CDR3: CASSTALLEAFF
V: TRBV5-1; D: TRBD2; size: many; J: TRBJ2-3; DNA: TGCGCCAGCAGCTGGTTGCTAGCGGCTTCGGGAGATACGCAGTATTTT; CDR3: CASSWLLAASGDTQYF
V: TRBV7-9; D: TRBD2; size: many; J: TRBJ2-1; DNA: TGTGCCAGCAGTTCCAGCCCCAGCGGGGCCAGGGAGCAGTTCTTC; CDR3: CASSSSPSGAREQFF
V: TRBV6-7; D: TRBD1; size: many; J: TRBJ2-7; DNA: TGTGCCAGCAGTCACGAGACAGGGGTGAGCCACGAGCAGTACTTC; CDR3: CASSHETGVSHEQYF
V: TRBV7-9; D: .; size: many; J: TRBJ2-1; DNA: TGTGCCAGCAGCTTAGTTGGGGCGCTATACAATGAGCAGTTCTTC; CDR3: CASSLVGALYNEQFF
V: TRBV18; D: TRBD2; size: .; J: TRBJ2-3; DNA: TGTGCCAGCTCACCACCCGCTAGCGGGAGAGATACGCAGTATTTT; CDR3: CASSPPASGRDTQYF
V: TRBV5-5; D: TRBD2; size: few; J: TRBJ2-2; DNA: TGTGCCAGCAGCTTCGGGCGGGAGGCTGCCACCGGGGAGCTGTTTTTT; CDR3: CASSFGREAATGELFF
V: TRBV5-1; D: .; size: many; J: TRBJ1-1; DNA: TGCGCCAGCAGCTTTGATCAGGCTGGAGCTTTCTTT; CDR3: CASSFDQAGAFF
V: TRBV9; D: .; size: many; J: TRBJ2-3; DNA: TGTGCCAGCAGCCTCGGACGGACTAGCACAGATACGCAGTATTTT; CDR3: CASSLGRTSTDTQYF
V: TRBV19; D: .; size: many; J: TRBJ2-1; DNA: TGTGCCAGTAGTCTCTCTCAGATTGCAGGCCATGAGCAGTTCTTC; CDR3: CASSLSQIAGHEQFF
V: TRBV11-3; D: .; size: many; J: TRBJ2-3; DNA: TGTGCCAGCAGCCAGACGTCCGGCACAGATACGCAGTATTTT; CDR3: CASSQTSGTDTQYF